This section outlines one TCR beta chain sequence together with its context. This sample is drawn from a study of blood T cell repertoires in COVID-19. The wider study: The United States, Italy and Spain supplied acute and convalescent COVID-19 samples.

Germline V gene sequence: CDR1 GTSNPN, CDR2 SVGIG (reference sequence). V lost 2 bases and J 2 bases, leaving 6 bases between the germline ends. The CDR3 spans 13 residues. Assay used: immunoSEQ multiplex PCR; TCRdb lists only in-frame clones, some missing. The table lists some 80,000 clones, more than 60% of them singletons. Sample: peripheral blood. The clonotype originates from a human donor in a cohort sampled during active COVID-19. The chain links TRBV30 to TRBJ2-2, with D tentatively TRBD1 (5 bases). CDR3 in DNA: TGTGCCTGGAGTAGGGGAAACACCGGGGAGCTGTTTTTT. Translated: CAWSRGNTGELFF.